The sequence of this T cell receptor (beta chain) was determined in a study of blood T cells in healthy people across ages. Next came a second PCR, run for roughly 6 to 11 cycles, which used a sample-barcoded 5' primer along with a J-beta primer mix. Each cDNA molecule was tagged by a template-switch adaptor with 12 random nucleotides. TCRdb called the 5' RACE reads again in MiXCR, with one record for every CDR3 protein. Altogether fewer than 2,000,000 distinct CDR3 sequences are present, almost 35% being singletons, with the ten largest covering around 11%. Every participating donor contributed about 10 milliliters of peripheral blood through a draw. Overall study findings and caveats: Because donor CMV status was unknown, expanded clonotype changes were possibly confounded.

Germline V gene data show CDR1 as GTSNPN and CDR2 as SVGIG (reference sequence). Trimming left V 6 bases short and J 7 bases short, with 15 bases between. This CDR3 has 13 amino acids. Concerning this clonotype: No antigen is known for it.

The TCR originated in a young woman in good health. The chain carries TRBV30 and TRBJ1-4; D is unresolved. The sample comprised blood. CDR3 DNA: TGTGCCTGTTCCCGGGAGCGGGGTGAAAAACTGTTTTTT. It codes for CACSRERGEKLFF. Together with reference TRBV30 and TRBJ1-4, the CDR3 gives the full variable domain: SQTIHQWPATLVQPVGSPLSLECTVEGTSNPNLYWYRQAAGRGLQLLFYSVGIGQISSEVPQNLSASRPQDRQFILSSKKLLLSDSGFYLCACSRERGEKLFFGSGTQLSVL.